Listed below are T cell receptor beta chains from one sample, sequenced in a study of blood T cell repertoires in COVID-19. The protocol was immunoSEQ multiplex PCR, while the TCRdb copy is restricted to in-frame clones and leaves out a portion. The sample includes just over 650,000 clones, over 80% of them seen just once. The sample was peripheral blood. These receptors all come from a young woman with acute or convalescent COVID-19. The CDR3 runs from the conserved cysteine through the conserved F or W. D genes are given only for firm matches.

j_call	d_call	v_call	cdr3_length	cdr3_aa
TRBJ1-5	TRBD1	TRBV7-2	15	CASSPGQISNQPQHF
TRBJ2-7	.	TRBV27	15	CASSFDQGNSYEQYF
TRBJ1-1	.	TRBV5-6	16	CASSSLPQGRNTEAFF
TRBJ2-1	.	TRBV27	13	CASSSTYEKEQFF
TRBJ1-2	.	TRBV2	15	CASSDPGTGQGGYTF
TRBJ2-2	.	TRBV6-6	12	CASSLPSGELFF
TRBJ1-1	.	TRBV7-3	14	CASSLETGGTEAFF
TRBJ1-4	.	TRBV9	15	CASSPRSTTNEKLFF
TRBJ1-1	TRBD1	TRBV6-2/TRBV6-3	13	CASSFRTGTEAFF
TRBJ1-3	.	TRBV28	14	CASSEGGAGNTIYF
TRBJ1-2	.	TRBV20-1	11	CSASEGRGYTF
TRBJ1-2	TRBD1	TRBV18	17	CASSPQPPGTGFSGYTF
TRBJ2-1	.	TRBV7-3	16	CASSSHGTPSYNEQFF
TRBJ2-6	TRBD1	TRBV5-1	16	CASSFTGGAGANVLTF
TRBJ1-1	.	TRBV27	15	CASSLAADLNTEAFF
TRBJ1-2	.	TRBV4-3	15	CASSQETGTYYGYTF
TRBJ1-2	TRBD1	TRBV5-6	12	CASSGQDYGYTF
TRBJ1-1	.	TRBV6-5	15	CASSYHGGDGTEAFF
TRBJ1-2	.	TRBV5-1	14	CASSFRGNDYGYTF
TRBJ2-7	.	TRBV21-1	15	CASSQGARQGVMQYF
TRBJ2-5	TRBD1	TRBV28	16	CASSADWTGGSRTQYF
TRBJ2-1	TRBD1	TRBV10-2	17	CASSFRTGGGSYNEQFF
TRBJ1-6	.	TRBV4-1	14	CASSQGPGPAPLHF
TRBJ2-4	.	TRBV5-6	16	CASSATGRLAKNIQYF
TRBJ2-7	.	TRBV29-1	11	CSGGGDYEQYF
TRBJ1-6	TRBD1	TRBV7-2	16	CASSLTGGSYNSPLHF
TRBJ2-7	.	TRBV9	12	CASSPTGDEQYF
TRBJ1-2	.	TRBV9	14	CASSVDQGSYGYTF
TRBJ2-4	.	TRBV4-3	16	CASSQGSNVAKNIQYF